The 9 T cell receptor beta chains given below trace back to one sample, sequenced in a study of a mutant IDH1 vaccine in newly diagnosed glioma. Antigens for these TCRs are unknown. The data were produced by immunoSEQ multiplex PCR, yet TCRdb's version contains in-frame clones alone and is incomplete. The sample carries tens of thousands of clones, approximately 84% recorded once. Time point meaning: week 47, end of study. The vaccine gave 300 ug of a 20-mer mutant IDH1 peptide subcutaneously per dose. Sequenced here: PBMCs, sampled from a glioma patient whose treatment included an IDH1 peptide vaccine. Receptors were obtained from a woman in her twenties or thirties with glioma. Some clones in this sample may be carry-over from other donors' samples.

In its sample, this clone was seen a few times. The chain is built from TRBV7-6 and TRBJ2-1; D tentatively fits TRBD1 or TRBD2 (5 bases each). The CDR3 runs to 16 residues. In germline, CDR1 is SGHVS, CDR2 FNYEAQ. The germline V and J ends were trimmed by 2 bases and 6 bases, with 17 bases remaining between them. This CDR3 is CASSLKGAGSLNEQFF. CDR3 DNA: TGTGCCAGCAGCTTAAAGGGAGCAGGGAGTCTCAATGAGCAGTTCTTC.

The chain is built from TRBV2 and TRBJ1-1; TRBD1 is a possible D gene (6 bases). Trimming left V 3 bases short and J 1 base short, with 12 bases between. The CDR3 totals 15 residues. Germline loops: CDR1 SNHLY, CDR2 FYNNEI. The CDR3 DNA is TGTGCCAGCAGTGACGTTAGGACAGCGAACACTGAAGCTTTCTTT. Encoded protein: CASSDVRTANTEAFF.

This sequence joins TRBV2 and TRBJ2-5; D gene unclear. The CDR3 consists of 13 residues. Germline V lookup: CDR1 SNHLY, CDR2 FYNNEI. Deletions cut 4 bases from V and 4 bases from J, with 10 bases between. In DNA form, the CDR3 reads TGTGCCAGCAGTGTAGTAGTACGAGAGACCCAGTACTTC. Residues: CASSVVVRETQYF.

The sample holds one count of this clone. The chain recombines TRBV5-4 with TRBJ2-7; the D gene is possibly TRBD2 (5 bases). There are 11 residues in the CDR3. Trimming removed 2 bases at V and 11 bases at J, with 11 bases between. Germline CDR1 reads SGHNT; CDR2 reads YYREEE (reference sequence). The CDR3 spells CASSFGGEKYF. The DNA for the CDR3 is TGTGCCAGCAGCTTCGGTGGGGAGAAGTACTTC.

V is TRBV9 and J is TRBJ2-3; no clear D gene. This CDR3 has 14 residues. The ends were cut back, 3 bases at V and 2 bases at J, with 10 bases in the middle. CDR1 and CDR2 (germline): SGDLS, YYNGEE. The CDR3 reads CASSGGWPTDTQYF. CDR3 bases: TGTGCCAGCAGCGGCGGCTGGCCCACAGATACGCAGTATTTT.

The CDR3, as DNA: TGTGCCAGCACCGTGGGGGGCCGACAGGGCCGGGCAGATACGCAGTATTTT. It yields the protein CASTVGGRQGRADTQYF. V is TRBV7-9 and J is TRBJ2-3; TRBD1 is a possible D gene (7 bases). Germline lookup yields CDR1 SEHNR and CDR2 FQNEAQ (reference sequence). The V end was cut by 7 bases, the J end by 4 bases, with 24 bases between. The CDR3 sequence is 17 residues long.

CDR3 nucleotide sequence: TGTGCCAGCAGCTTAGGTGGGGCCAACACTGAAGCTTTCTTT. It specifies CASSLGGANTEAFF. The chain joins TRBV7-6 to TRBJ1-1; tentatively, D is TRBD1 (5 bases). V was pared by 1 base and J by 2 bases, with 8 bases between. The CDR3 runs 14 residues. Germline CDR1 and CDR2: SGHVS and FNYEAQ.

V gene TRBV14 combines with J gene TRBJ1-2; the D is unclear. Trimming cost V 0 bases and J 3 bases, with 8 bases left between them. The CDR3 extends over 14 amino acids. Germline V gene lookup returns CDR1 SGHDN and CDR2 FVKESK. CDR3: CASSQDVRDYGYTF. The CDR3 region has the DNA TGTGCCAGCAGCCAAGATGTACGGGACTATGGCTACACCTTC.

This clone came up a few times. The genes are TRBV29-1 and TRBJ1-1; D ambiguous. This CDR3 is 11 amino acids long. Germline assignment: CDR1 SQVTM and CDR2 ANQGSEA. Trimming removed 4 bases from V and 10 bases from J, with 13 bases in between. The CDR3 here is CSVADLGGAFF. The DNA of the CDR3 is TGCAGCGTTGCCGACTTAGGTGGAGCTTTCTTT.